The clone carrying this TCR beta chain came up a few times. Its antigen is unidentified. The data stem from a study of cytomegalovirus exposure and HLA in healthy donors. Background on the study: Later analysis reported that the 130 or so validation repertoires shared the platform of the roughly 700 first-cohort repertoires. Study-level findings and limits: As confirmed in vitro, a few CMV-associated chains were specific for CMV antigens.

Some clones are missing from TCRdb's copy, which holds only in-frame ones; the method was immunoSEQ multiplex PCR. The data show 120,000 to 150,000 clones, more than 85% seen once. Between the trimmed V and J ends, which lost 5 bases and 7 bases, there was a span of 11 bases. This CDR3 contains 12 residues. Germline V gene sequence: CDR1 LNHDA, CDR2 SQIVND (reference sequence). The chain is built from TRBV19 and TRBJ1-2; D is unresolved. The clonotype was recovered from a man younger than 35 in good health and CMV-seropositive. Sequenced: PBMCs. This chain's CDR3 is CASSALGGGYTF. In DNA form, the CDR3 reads TGTGCCAGTAGTGCGCTCGGAGGTGGCTACACCTTC. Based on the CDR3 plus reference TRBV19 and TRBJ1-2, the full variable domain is DGGITQSPKYLFRKEGQNVTLSCEQNLNHDAMYWYRQDPGQGLRLIYYSQIVNDFQKGDIAEGYSVSREKKESFPLTVTSAQKNPTAFYLCASSALGGGYTFGSGTRLTVV.